This T cell receptor (beta chain) was captured by sequencing in a study of blood T cells in healthy people across ages. Across the whole study: Template switching recovered approximately one barcoded beta molecule for every two T cells.

This clonotype has more than one count but fewer than ten. For the second PCR, which ran for about 6 to 12 cycles, a sample-barcoded 5' primer and a J-beta primer mix were used. Using its own MiXCR run on the 5' RACE reads, TCRdb lists one record per CDR3 protein. The sample carries fewer than 800,000 distinct CDR3 sequences, roughly 21% recorded once. Germline CDR1 and CDR2: DFQATT and SNEGSKA (reference sequence). The CDR3 consists of 13 residues. Trimming at V came to 7 bases and at J to 5 bases, leaving 6 bases not matched to a gene. The donors, aged roughly 6 to 90, were healthy Caucasians from Russia.

Sequencing input: blood. This receptor was identified in a man in his 70s in good health. V usage is TRBV20-1 and J usage is TRBJ2-7, with 12 bases aligning to TRBD1. CDR3 in DNA: TGCAGTGGGGGACAGGGGGCGTTCAACGAGCAGTACTTC. It codes for CSGGQGAFNEQYF.